This section outlines one T cell receptor (beta chain) sequence together with its context. Its antigen has not been determined. Per-base quality was not reported, and no clone a single base away is much larger than it. After PBMCs were isolated by density centrifugation and stained for CD3, CD4 and CD8, a FACSAria was used to sort CD4+ and CD8+ T cells. Scalp biopsies and blood samples were provided by unaffected controls. The cysteine opens and the phenylalanine closes a CDR3 of 14 amino acids. Only the CDR3 region is kept as DNA, spanning 42 bases read in frame from base 1. Trimming removed 3 bases from V and 0 bases from J, leaving 7 bases between the germline ends. CDR1 and CDR2 are read off the germline V gene as MGHRA and YSYEKL. The data were obtained in a study of CD8+ T cells in alopecia areata (dated by TCRdb to between 2017 and 2018). Concerning the study at large: The study used high-throughput TCRbeta sequencing to examine T cell clonal expansion in alopecia areata, in both the C3H/HeJ mouse model and human patients. Scalp clonality was compared across normal scalp (n=4), patchy alopecia areata scalp (n=8), and alopecia totalis/universalis scalp (n=8). TCRbeta CDR3 regions were amplified by immunoSEQ multiplex PCR with 35 Vbeta forward and 13 Jbeta reverse primers. On the human side, TCRbeta sequencing was run on scalp tissue and on sorted CD4+ and CD8+ peripheral blood T cells from healthy controls and from alopecia areata patients with either patchy or totalis/universalis disease. The RNA source kit depended on sample type: the PAXgene miRNA kit for fixed scalp, the miRNeasy kit for PBMCs, and the RNeasy kit for mouse skin.

Beyond this particular receptor, the publication reports: Resident alphabeta T cells in normal human skin are also sequenced, complicating scalp TCR repertoire analysis, unlike mouse skin dominated by gammadelta T cells. Shared TCR sequences between patients were less evident than in mice, which may be partly attributable to HLA diversity in the patient population. Higher clonality and more expanded CD8+ clones were observed in lesional scalp than in normal scalp, particularly in alopecia totalis/universalis, a finding suggestive of antigenic drive.

The library was built by means of the immunoSEQ multiplex PCR assay. To provide template for TCR sequencing, every sample had RNA extracted and reverse transcribed into cDNA. SuperScript III was used to make first-strand cDNA, primed with a 2:1 mix of oligo-dT and random hexamers. A synthetic immune receptor repertoire was used to assess amplification bias, and residual bias was removed computationally. Per the original workflow: After raw reads were preprocessed to remove errors, the CDR3 was defined following IMGT conventions as running from the conserved cysteine to phenylalanine. Clonality was computed by normalizing Shannon entropy by log2 of the number of productive unique TCRs and subtracting the result from 1. Scalp TCRbeta sequences were cross-referenced with sorted blood CD4 and CD8 repertoires so that the CD4 or CD8 identity of scalp clones could be inferred. The table was pulled from immuneACCESS by TCRdb, which kept in-frame rearrangements only. Such tables lose some clones; where checked, under half of the loss comes from unresolved V genes, and the rest has no known cause. V and J calls plus clone size are reproduced from that table; the DNA served to infer D and trimming. The sample profile shows 110,000 to 150,000 clones; roughly 60% of them were found once. The biggest ten clones account for roughly a third of the sample.

Sequencing was carried out using CD8+ T cells sorted from blood. This TCR was sampled from a human donor in good health. The rearranged chain carries TRBV4-1 and TRBJ2-3; there is no confident call for the D gene. The sequenced DNA is TGCGCCAGCAGCCACGCGGTTAGCACAGATACGCAGTATTTT. Its protein is CASSHAVSTDTQYF.